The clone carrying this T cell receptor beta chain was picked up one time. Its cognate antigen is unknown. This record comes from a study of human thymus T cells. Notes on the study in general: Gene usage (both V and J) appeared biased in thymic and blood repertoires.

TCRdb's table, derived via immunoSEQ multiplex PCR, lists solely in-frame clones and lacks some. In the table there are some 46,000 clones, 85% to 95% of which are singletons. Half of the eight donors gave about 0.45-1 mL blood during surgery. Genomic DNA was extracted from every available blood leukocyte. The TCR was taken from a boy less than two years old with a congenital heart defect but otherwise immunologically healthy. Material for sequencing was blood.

The CDR3 sequence: CASGGNQPQHF. The CDR3 DNA reads TGTGCCAGCGGGGGGAATCAGCCCCAGCATTTT. The rearrangement links TRBV28 to TRBJ1-5; tentative D call: TRBD1 (5 bases). CDR1 is MDHEN, CDR2 SYDVKM, per germline. The CDR3 has 11 amino acids. The ends were cut back, 8 bases at V and 4 bases at J, with 6 bases in the middle.